Given below is one TCR beta chain in context. A much larger clone differs from this one at a single base, so this may be a read error. Patients picked for sequencing had shown CD8+CD57+ cell expansion detected by flow cytometry. This specimen belongs to a study of CD8+CD57+ T cells in acquired aplastic anemia. About the research overall: Sorting CD4+ and CD8+ cells gave DNA averaging about 3.1 ug.

Genomic DNA templated the TCR beta VDJ and CDR3 profiling. TCRdb reanalysed the reads using MiXCR and keeps one entry per CDR3 protein. The table includes under 250,000 distinct CDR3 sequences, around 43% detected once. The CDR3 covers 12 residues. CDR1 is SGHDT, CDR2 YYEEEE, per germline. The TCR comes from a human donor with aplastic anemia. V gene TRBV5-6 combines with J gene TRBJ1-1, with D hard to call. Sequenced input: sorted CD4+, CD8+, or CD8+CD57+ T cells (not recorded which) from PBMCs. For the CDR3, the DNA is TGTGCCAGCGGCTTGGGCCCCACTGAAGCTTTCTTT. Its translation is CASGLGPTEAFF.